A single sample gave rise to the 7 T cell receptor beta chains below, sequenced in a study of cytomegalovirus exposure and HLA in healthy donors. With 60 Vbeta and 13 Jbeta primers, the PCR was carried out. Sequencing used immunoSEQ multiplex PCR; TCRdb keeps in-frame clones, though not all of them. The data hold over 55,000 clones, with about two thirds observed a single time. The sequencing input was PBMCs. The receptors originated from a man aged 40-55 years in good health and CMV-seropositive.

This rearrangement joins TRBV27 to TRBJ1-1; D not certain. Germline loops: CDR1 MNHEY, CDR2 SMNVEV (reference sequence). V gave up 4 bases and J gave up 5 bases, with 11 bases separating them. The CDR3 is 13 residues long. This CDR3 is CASSSLVRTEAFF. In DNA form, the CDR3 reads TGTGCCAGCAGTTCCCTGGTCCGGACTGAAGCTTTCTTT.

The chain combines TRBV30 with TRBJ2-3; a weak D match, TRBD2 (6 bases). The CDR3 contains 13 residues. Trimming took off 0 bases at V and 10 bases at J, with 14 bases between the two ends. Germline values: CDR1 GTSNPN, CDR2 SVGIG (reference sequence). The CDR3 loop is CAWSVVMEGSQYF. The CDR3, as DNA: TGTGCCTGGAGTGTAGTCATGGAGGGCTCGCAGTATTTT.

The J gene is TRBJ2-1, the V gene TRBV9, with a possible D match to TRBD1 (6 bases). The CDR3 runs to 13 residues. Germline V gene lookup returns CDR1 SGDLS and CDR2 YYNGEE. V lost 3 bases, J lost 3 bases, and 7 bases lay in between. The CDR3 sequence is CASSGTVYNEQFF. The DNA for the CDR3 is TGTGCCAGCAGCGGGACAGTCTACAATGAGCAGTTCTTC.

V gene TRBV4-2 combines with J gene TRBJ2-2; maybe TRBD1 (6 bases). Germline lookup yields CDR1 LGHNA and CDR2 YNFKEQ. The CDR3 consists of 15 residues. V was cut by 7 bases and J by 0 bases, with 12 bases left in between. The CDR3 is CASKPGHTNTGELFF. The DNA for the CDR3 is TGTGCCAGCAAACCGGGACATACGAACACCGGGGAGCTGTTTTTT.

There are a few counts of this clone. The V and J genes are TRBV5-4 and TRBJ2-4; D gene unclear. Looked up from germline, CDR1 is SGHNT and CDR2 is YYREEE (reference sequence). This CDR3 region has 12 residues. The germline V and J ends were trimmed by 1 base and 6 bases, with 5 bases remaining between them. For the CDR3, the DNA is TGTGCCAGCAGCTTGCCCGGAAACATTCAGTACTTC. Encoded protein: CASSLPGNIQYF. Supplemented by reference TRBV5-4 and TRBJ2-4, the full variable domain reads ETGVTQSPTHLIKTRGQQVTLRCSSQSGHNTVSWYQQALGQGPQFIFQYYREEENGRGNFPPRFSGLQFPNYSSELNVNALELDDSALYLCASSLPGNIQYFGAGTRLSVL.

The rearrangement links TRBV12-5 to TRBJ2-1, with TRBD1 identical over 10 bases. After removal of 4 bases from V and 7 bases from J, the junction contained 4 bases not matched to a gene. The CDR3 is 14 residues long. Germline CDR1 is LGHNT and CDR2 is FRNRAP. The CDR3: CASGSGQGVNEQFF. As DNA, the CDR3 is TGTGCTAGTGGTTCCGGACAGGGGGTGAATGAGCAGTTCTTC.

This chain uses TRBV28 with TRBJ2-2; TRBD2 is a possible D gene (5 bases). Germline V gene sequence: CDR1 MDHEN, CDR2 SYDVKM. V lost 5 bases and J lost 4, with 26 bases in between. The CDR3 sequence is 19 residues long. CDR3 amino acids: CASSPRSRGLNLGTGELFF. In DNA form, the CDR3 reads TGTGCCAGCAGTCCCCGTTCGAGAGGGCTAAATTTGGGCACCGGGGAGCTGTTTTTT.